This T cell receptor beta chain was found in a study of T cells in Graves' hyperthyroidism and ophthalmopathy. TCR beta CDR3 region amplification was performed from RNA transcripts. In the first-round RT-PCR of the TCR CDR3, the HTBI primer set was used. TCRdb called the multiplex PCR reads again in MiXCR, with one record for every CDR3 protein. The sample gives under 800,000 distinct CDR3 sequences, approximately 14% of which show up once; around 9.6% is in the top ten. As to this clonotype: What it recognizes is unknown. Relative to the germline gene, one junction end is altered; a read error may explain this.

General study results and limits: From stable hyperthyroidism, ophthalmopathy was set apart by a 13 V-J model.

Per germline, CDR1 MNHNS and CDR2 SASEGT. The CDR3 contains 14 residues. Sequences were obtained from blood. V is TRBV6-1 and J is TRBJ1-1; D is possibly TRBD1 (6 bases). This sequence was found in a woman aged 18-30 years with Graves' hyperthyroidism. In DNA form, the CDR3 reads TGTGCCGGCAGTCGGACAGTTTCGAACACTGAAGCTTTCTTT. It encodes CAGSRTVSNTEAFF.